The next 32 T cell receptor beta chains were all read from a single sample in a study of blood T cell repertoires in COVID-19. The method was immunoSEQ multiplex PCR; TCRdb's version includes in-frame clones alone and lacks a portion of them. Here the sample spans about 130,000 clones, roughly 79% being singletons. The sample comprised peripheral blood. The receptors come from a man at least 80 years old with acute or convalescent COVID-19.

This chain links TRBV5-4 with TRBJ1-2, with D possibly being TRBD1 (5 bases). Germline loops: CDR1 SGHNT, CDR2 YYREEE (reference sequence). This CDR3 contains 13 residues. Trimming shortened V by 0 bases and J by 8 bases, and 11 bases separated the two germline ends. The CDR3 region is CASSLAGRDGYTF. CDR3 DNA: TGTGCCAGCAGCTTGGCCGGGAGGGACGGCTACACCTTC.

V gene TRBV18 combines with J gene TRBJ2-6, with 8 bases lining up with TRBD1. Germline trimming cut 1 base from V and 0 bases from J; bases unmatched to any gene: 11. Per the germline V gene, CDR1 is KGHSH and CDR2 is LQKENI. CDR3 length equals 20 residues. CDR3 amino acids: CASSPLIGQGVPSGANVLTF. Here the CDR3 DNA reads TGTGCCAGCTCACCACTGATAGGACAGGGAGTTCCCTCTGGGGCCAACGTCCTGACTTTC.

The chain is built from TRBV7-6 and TRBJ2-1; D might be TRBD1 (7 bases). The CDR3 is 15 amino acids. Germline V gives CDR1 SGHVS, CDR2 FNYEAQ. V shed 1 base and J shed 7 bases, with 14 bases lying between them. CDR3 coding DNA: TGTGCCAGCAGCTTAGTGCGGCAGGGGGGTAATGAGCAGTTCTTC. This sequence encodes CASSLVRQGGNEQFF.

The chain recombines TRBV3-1 (or the pseudogene TRBV3-2) with TRBJ1-5; 9 bases fit TRBD1. CDR1 is LGHDT and CDR2 is YNNKEL in the germline V gene (reference sequence). This CDR3 spans 16 amino acids. Trimming cost V 3 bases and J 4 bases; bases outside gene matches: 7. The CDR3 spells CASSQAGTGSNQPQHF. The CDR3 DNA reads as TGTGCCAGCAGCCAGGCCGGGACAGGGAGTAATCAGCCCCAGCATTTT.

The chain uses TRBV5-4 and TRBJ2-2, with 7 bases matching TRBD1. Losses at the gene ends were 3 bases for V and 1 base for J; bases not matched to a gene: 0. Per the germline V gene, CDR1 is SGHNT and CDR2 is YYREEE (reference sequence). The CDR3 loop spans 14 amino acids. The CDR3 coding sequence is TGTGCCAGCAGCTGGGACAGGAACACCGGGGAGCTGTTTTTT. Translated, it gives CASSWDRNTGELFF.

V is TRBV18 and J is TRBJ2-7; D is unresolved. The CDR3 extends over 15 amino acids. Germline V gene lookup returns CDR1 KGHSH and CDR2 LQKENI. V was trimmed by 4 bases and J by 0 bases, leaving 13 bases between them. The CDR3 bases are TGTGCCAGCTCACAGAGACACGAAAGCTCCTACGAGCAGTACTTC. Protein sequence: CASSQRHESSYEQYF. The full variable domain, its missing parts supplied by reference TRBV18 and TRBJ2-7, is NAGVMQNPRHLVRRRGQEARLRCSPMKGHSHVYWYRQLPEEGLKFMVYLQKENIIDESGMPKERFSAEFPKEGPSILRIQQVVRGDSAAYFCASSQRHESSYEQYFGPGTRLTVT.

The J gene is TRBJ2-7, the V gene TRBV29-1; 10 bases fit TRBD1. This CDR3 has 13 amino acids. V lost 7 bases to trimming and J lost 7 bases; unmatched junction nucleotides: 10. Germline loops: CDR1 SQVTM, CDR2 ANQGSEA. The CDR3 loop is CSAAGTGAGEQYF. CDR3 bases: TGCAGCGCAGCCGGGACAGGGGCAGGGGAGCAGTACTTC.

The chain uses TRBV19 and TRBJ1-1; the D is unclear. The CDR3 loop spans 12 amino acids. The V and J ends lost 4 bases and 6 bases respectively, with 9 bases between them. Germline V gene data show CDR1 as LNHDA and CDR2 as SQIVND (reference sequence). CDR3 nucleotides: TGTGCCAGTAGTACATACATGGCTGAAGCTTTCTTT. As protein: CASSTYMAEAFF.

The chain has TRBV5-1 and TRBJ1-4; 9 nucleotides match TRBD1. Losses at the gene ends were 0 bases for V and 3 bases for J; bases not matched to a gene: 6. CDR1 and CDR2 (germline): SGHRS, YFSETQ. The CDR3 consists of 17 residues. The CDR3 DNA follows: TGCGCCAGCAGCTTGGCGGGACAGGGTTTAGCTAATGAAAAACTGTTTTTT. It yields the protein CASSLAGQGLANEKLFF.

This chain joins TRBV18 and TRBJ2-6; 9 bases match TRBD1. Trimming took 3 bases from V and 0 from J; bases not matched to a gene: 3. Germline CDR1 KGHSH, CDR2 LQKENI. CDR3 size: 17 residues. The CDR3 DNA sequence: TGTGCCAGCTCACCGGGACAGGGTTTCTCTGGGGCCAACGTCCTGACTTTC. Residues: CASSPGQGFSGANVLTF. Full variable domain (missing parts from reference TRBV18 and TRBJ2-6): NAGVMQNPRHLVRRRGQEARLRCSPMKGHSHVYWYRQLPEEGLKFMVYLQKENIIDESGMPKERFSAEFPKEGPSILRIQQVVRGDSAAYFCASSPGQGFSGANVLTFGAGSRLTVL.

The chain has TRBV7-8 and TRBJ2-7; no clear D. The CDR3 contains 15 residues. The germline V gene encodes CDR1 SGHVS and CDR2 FQNEAQ. The V gene lost 1 base and the J gene lost 5 bases, with 15 bases spanning the gap. In DNA, the CDR3 is TGTGCCAGCAGCTTAGACGGCAGACAAAGTAACGAGCAGTACTTC. Translation: CASSLDGRQSNEQYF. The whole variable domain, remainder taken from reference TRBV7-8 and TRBJ2-7, is GAGVSQSPRYKVAKRGQDVALRCDPISGHVSLFWYQQALGQGPEFLTYFQNEAQLDKSGLPSDRFFAERPEGSVSTLKIQRTQQEDSAVYLCASSLDGRQSNEQYFGPGTRLTVT.

The chain joins TRBV11-2 to TRBJ1-2; D call uncertain. Per germline, CDR1 SGHAT and CDR2 FQNNGV. The CDR3 runs 15 residues. V gave up 2 bases and J gave up 4 bases, with 14 bases separating them. CDR3 DNA sequence: TGTGCCAGCAGCTTATCTCTCACCAGTGTCTATGGCTACACCTTC. It specifies CASSLSLTSVYGYTF.

The chain carries TRBV18 and TRBJ1-1; 7 nucleotides line up with TRBD1. Germline values: CDR1 KGHSH, CDR2 LQKENI. CDR3 size: 14 residues. V shed 3 bases, J shed 8 bases, and the junction held 9 bases outside the gene matches. The CDR3 is CASSPYGTATEAFF. Written as DNA, the CDR3 is TGTGCCAGCTCACCTTACGGGACAGCTACCGAAGCTTTCTTT.

This clone was seen only a few times. The chain has TRBV4-1 and TRBJ1-2; possible D gene TRBD1, 6 bases. Germline values: CDR1 MGHRA, CDR2 YSYEKL. The ends were cut back, 0 bases at V and 6 bases at J, with 14 bases in the middle. The CDR3 contains 15 residues. The chain's CDR3 is CASSQDTQGMHGYTF. The CDR3 region has the DNA TGCGCCAGCAGCCAAGATACACAGGGAATGCATGGCTACACCTTC.

This clone was seen more than once but under ten times. In the same sample, other DNA sequences code for this CDR3. This chain uses TRBV5-1 with TRBJ1-2, with D maybe TRBD1 (5 bases). With 0 bases removed from V and 4 bases from J, the gap between germline ends came to 7 bases. CDR3 length: 13 residues. Germline CDR1 SGHRS, CDR2 YFSETQ. The CDR3 sequence: CASSLGQSYGYTF. CDR3 DNA sequence: TGCGCCAGCAGCTTGGGACAGAGCTATGGCTACACCTTC.

This clone was counted a few times. The V call is TRBV14, the J call TRBJ2-6; 7 positions match TRBD1. This CDR3 spans 17 amino acids. CDR1 and CDR2 from the germline V gene are SGHDN and FVKESK. Trimming took 2 bases from V and 0 from J; bases not matched to a gene: 4. CDR3 region: CASSQWGQYSGANVLTF. The CDR3 DNA is TGTGCCAGCAGCCAATGGGGACAGTACTCTGGGGCCAACGTCCTGACTTTC.

The rearrangement links TRBV29-1 to TRBJ2-5, with 9 bases fitting TRBD2. Trimming took 6 bases from V and 4 from J; bases not matched to a gene: 6. Germline V gene lookup returns CDR1 SQVTM and CDR2 ANQGSEA. CDR3 length: 13 amino acids. CDR3 sequence: CSVSGTSRETQYF. The CDR3, as DNA: TGCAGCGTCAGCGGGACTAGCCGAGAGACCCAGTACTTC.

A few counts support this clone. The J gene is TRBJ2-7, the V gene TRBV7-9, with D tentatively TRBD1 (5 bases). The V gene lost 2 bases and the J gene lost 5 bases, with 7 bases spanning the gap. Germline CDR1 reads SEHNR; CDR2 reads FQNEAQ (reference sequence). There are 12 residues in the CDR3. The DNA for the CDR3 is TGTGCCAGCAGCTTAAAAGGGGACGAGCAGTACTTC. This encodes CASSLKGDEQYF.

V is TRBV19 and J is TRBJ1-2; possibly TRBD1 for D (5 bases). Germline assignment: CDR1 LNHDA and CDR2 SQIVND (reference sequence). The CDR3 consists of 13 residues. The V and J ends lost 7 bases and 6 bases respectively, with 15 bases between them. The CDR3 here is CASTPGPGDGYTF. The CDR3 bases are TGTGCCAGTACCCCTGGCCCGGGGGATGGCTACACCTTC.

CDR3 protein: CASSSREDEQFF. CDR3 bases: TGCGCCAGCAGCTCCCGGGAGGATGAGCAGTTCTTC. The chain has TRBV4-1 and TRBJ2-1; 7 bases map to TRBD2. CDR1 is MGHRA, CDR2 YSYEKL, per germline. V shed 5 bases and J 8 bases; nucleotides not matched to a gene: 3. The CDR3 consists of 12 residues.

The chain's CDR3 is CASSLAPRDRATYEQYF. The CDR3 coding sequence is TGTGCCAGCAGCTTGGCCCCCCGGGACAGGGCCACCTACGAGCAGTACTTC. The chain has TRBV5-5 and TRBJ2-7, with 9 nucleotides matching TRBD1. V shed 0 bases and J 2 bases; nucleotides not matched to a gene: 9. The CDR3 spans 17 residues. CDR1 SGHKS and CDR2 YYEKEE come from the germline V gene (reference sequence). The variable domain in full, completed from reference TRBV5-5 and TRBJ2-7, reads DAGVTQSPTHLIKTRGQQVTLRCSPISGHKSVSWYQQVLGQGPQFIFQYYEKEERGRGNFPDRFSARQFPNYSSELNVNALLLGDSALYLCASSLAPRDRATYEQYFGPGTRLTVT.

In this sample, this clone turned up once. The V gene is TRBV15, the J gene TRBJ1-2; D gene unclear. The V gene lost 1 base and the J gene lost 8 bases, with 11 bases spanning the gap. This CDR3 has 13 amino acids. Germline CDR1 LNHNV, CDR2 YYDKDF (reference sequence). CDR3 region: CATSRGLSGGYTF. CDR3 DNA sequence: TGTGCCACCAGCAGAGGGCTTTCGGGGGGCTACACCTTC.

The CDR3 DNA sequence: TGTGCCAGCAGTTATAGGACAGACCGCCTGATAAATTCACCCCTCCACTTT. This encodes CASSYRTDRLINSPLHF. This chain connects TRBV27 to TRBJ1-6; maybe TRBD1 (6 bases). V was pared by 4 bases and J by 7 bases, with 20 bases between. Germline V gives CDR1 MNHEY, CDR2 SMNVEV (reference sequence). This CDR3 has 17 residues.

This chain joins TRBV4-1 and TRBJ1-2; no firm D call. Per germline, CDR1 MGHRA and CDR2 YSYEKL. V lost 2 bases and J 7 bases, leaving 17 bases between the germline ends. CDR3 length: 15 residues. In DNA form, the CDR3 reads TGCGCCAGCAGCCAACAGACCCTCGACTGGAGTGGCTACACCTTC. Amino acids: CASSQQTLDWSGYTF.

This clone was picked up a small number of times. The CDR3 protein is CASSLNTINTEAFF. The CDR3 region has the DNA TGTGCCAGCAGCTTGAACACTATAAACACTGAAGCTTTCTTT. The chain combines TRBV7-2 with TRBJ1-1, with D unclear. Germline V gene sequence: CDR1 SGHTA, CDR2 FQGNSA. The length of the CDR3 is 14 residues. V was cut by 3 bases and J by 2 bases, with 10 bases left in between.

This chain connects TRBV5-1 to TRBJ2-5; 10 positions match TRBD2. The trim removed 2 bases at V and 1 base at J, leaving 5 bases unmatched. The germline V gene has CDR1 SGHRS and CDR2 YFSETQ. The CDR3 extends over 16 amino acids. The CDR3: CASSFSSGGLQETQYF. CDR3 DNA sequence: TGCGCCAGCAGCTTTTCTAGCGGGGGCCTCCAAGAGACCCAGTACTTC.

The rearrangement uses TRBV18 and TRBJ1-2; D not resolved. Germline V lookup: CDR1 KGHSH, CDR2 LQKENI. The V gene lost 3 bases and the J gene lost 2 bases, with 13 bases spanning the gap. The CDR3 is 15 residues long. Here the CDR3 reads CASSPLFGSNYGYTF. The CDR3 region has the DNA TGTGCCAGCTCACCTCTCTTCGGTAGCAACTATGGCTACACCTTC.

Of note for this clone: The same CDR3 also results from other DNA sequences found in this sample. This chain connects TRBV9 to TRBJ2-1; TRBD1 aligns across 8 bases. Germline CDR1 is SGDLS and CDR2 is YYNGEE. With 4 bases clipped from V and 2 bases from J, the junction kept 5 bases outside the gene matches. This CDR3 has 15 residues. The CDR3 is CASSPRDRTYNEQFF. The CDR3 bases are TGTGCCAGCAGCCCTCGGGACAGGACCTACAATGAGCAGTTCTTC.

V gene TRBV11-3 combines with J gene TRBJ2-5; no firm D call. Looked up from germline, CDR1 is SGHNT and CDR2 is YENEEA. Trimming took 1 base from V and 2 from J, leaving 5 bases between them. CDR3 length equals 13 residues. DNA of the CDR3: TGTGCCAGCAGCTTAGGGGCACAAGAGACCCAGTACTTC. Translated: CASSLGAQETQYF. The full variable domain, completed using reference TRBV11-3 and TRBJ2-5, is EAGVVQSPRYKIIEKKQPVAFWCNPISGHNTLYWYLQNLGQGPELLIRYENEEAVDDSQLPKDRFSAERLKGVDSTLKIQPAELGDSAVYLCASSLGAQETQYFGPGTRLLVL.

The V gene is TRBV4-3, the J gene TRBJ2-3; D gene ambiguous. The V end was cut by 0 bases, the J end by 8 bases, with 9 bases between. The germline gives CDR1 LGHNA, CDR2 YSLEER. The CDR3 length is 13 residues. CDR3 bases: TGCGCCAGCAGCCAAGAAATGGCCCGTACGCAGTATTTT. This codes for CASSQEMARTQYF.

J is TRBJ2-6 and V is TRBV9; the match to TRBD2 covers 13 bases. There are 20 residues in the CDR3. Germline CDR1 is SGDLS and CDR2 is YYNGEE. With V trimmed by 4 bases and J by 0 bases, 10 bases remained unmatched. In nucleotides, the CDR3 is TGTGCCAGCAGCTTGACTAGCGGGGGGACTCAGAGCTCTGGGGCCAACGTCCTGACTTTC. Translated, it gives CASSLTSGGTQSSGANVLTF.

This chain connects TRBV5-1 to TRBJ2-7, with a tentative D call TRBD1 (6 bases). Trimming removed 1 base from V and 6 bases from J, with 17 bases in between. Looked up from germline, CDR1 is SGHRS and CDR2 is YFSETQ. CDR3 length equals 15 residues. The CDR3: CASSLLQGIIGEQYF. As DNA, the CDR3 is TGCGCCAGCAGCTTGTTACAGGGCATCATAGGCGAGCAGTACTTC.